The rows below give T cell receptor beta chains drawn from one sample of a study of control samples from healthy donors and cancer patients. The protocol was immunoSEQ multiplex PCR, while the TCRdb copy is restricted to in-frame clones and leaves out a portion. Of about 160,000 clones listed, 70% to 90% are singletons. Input material: blood. These receptors all come from a man under 40 in good health. Both conserved end residues are part of each CDR3. Each record gives: CDR3 DNA, CDR3 protein, J gene, D gene, clone size, V gene. A D gene is named only where the DNA matches it firmly. Expanded clones get a size class; other rows say once, few or many, or leave the size out.

TGTGCCAGCAGTCCCACGACAGGAACTATGAACACTGAAGCTTTCTTT	CASSPTTGTMNTEAFF	TRBJ1-1	NA	NA	TRBV28
TGCGCCAGCAGCTTAGGGTTGACGCCTTCCAGCTCCTACGAGCAGTACTTC	CASSLGLTPSSSYEQYF	TRBJ2-7	NA	NA	TRBV5-1
TGCGCCAGCAGCCAAGAAGCCGGGACGGGGGAGCAGTACTTC	CASSQEAGTGEQYF	TRBJ2-7	NA	NA	TRBV4-3
TGTGCCAGCAGCATAGACAGGGGGCGCCGGGGCTACACCTTC	CASSIDRGRRGYTF	TRBJ1-2	TRBD1	NA	TRBV7-2
TGTGCCAGCAGCTCATCCGGAGCGGCGGGGGTCTACAATGAGCAGTTCTTC	CASSSSGAAGVYNEQFF	TRBJ2-1	TRBD2	NA	TRBV7-2
TGTGCCAGCAGAGGTACTACTGGGGCCAACGTCCTGACTTTC	CASRGTTGANVLTF	TRBJ2-6	NA	NA	TRBV28
TGTGCCAGCGTTCCGGGACAGTTAATTGTTAACTCTGGAAACACCATATATTTT	CASVPGQLIVNSGNTIYF	TRBJ1-3	TRBD1	once	TRBV28
TGTGCCAGCAGGGCGACTAGCGGGATGTTCAAGTACTTC	CASRATSGMFKYF	TRBJ2-4	TRBD2	NA	TRBV6-5
TGTGCCACCAGCAGAGTCCGGGGGTCCACAGATACGCAGTATTTT	CATSRVRGSTDTQYF	TRBJ2-3	NA	NA	TRBV15
TGTGCCAGCAGTGACAGGATTCTGACTGAAGCTTTCTTT	CASSDRILTEAFF	TRBJ1-1	NA	NA	TRBV6-1
TGTGCCAGCAAGGGGGCACAGCAGCCCCAGCATTTT	CASKGAQQPQHF	TRBJ1-5	TRBD1	NA	TRBV12-3/TRBV12-4
TGTGCCAGCAGCCCTGGGACAGATATCTCCTACGAGCAGTACTTC	CASSPGTDISYEQYF	TRBJ2-7	TRBD1	NA	TRBV28
TGTGCCAGCAGCGTAGCTGGGGTGGCAGGGGGCGTCGGGGAGCTGTTTTTT	CASSVAGVAGGVGELFF	TRBJ2-2	TRBD1	NA	TRBV9
TGTGCCAGCAGCGTACTAGCGGGAGAGCACAATGAGCAGTTCTTC	CASSVLAGEHNEQFF	TRBJ2-1	TRBD2	NA	TRBV9
TGTGCCAGCAGCTCCCGGGGGGGGCAAACCCACTTAGCAGGGGAGCAGTACTTC	CASSSRGGQTHLAGEQYF	TRBJ2-7	TRBD2	NA	TRBV7-9
TGTGCCAGCGGACGGGGGGCTGGTTCCGGGGAGCTGTTTTTT	CASGRGAGSGELFF	TRBJ2-2	NA	NA	TRBV2
TGTGCCAGCGGGGATCAAATCTGGGGCGAGCAGTACTTC	CASGDQIWGEQYF	TRBJ2-7	NA	NA	TRBV7-2
TGTGCCAGCAGCGTAGCTCCAAGGGTGGGTACAGATACGCAGTATTTT	CASSVAPRVGTDTQYF	TRBJ2-3	NA	NA	TRBV9
TGTGCCAGCAGCCTAGACCTTAACACTGAAGCTTTCTTT	CASSLDLNTEAFF	TRBJ1-1	NA	NA	TRBV5-4
TGTGCTAGTGGTTTGGTAGTTCGGGGAGGGAACTATGGCTACACCTTC	CASGLVVRGGNYGYTF	TRBJ1-2	NA	NA	TRBV12-5
TGCGCCAGCAGTTTCCAGGGGAAGGATGAAAAACTGTTTTTT	CASSFQGKDEKLFF	TRBJ1-4	NA	NA	TRBV5-1
TGCGCCAGCAGCCAAAATCAGGGGGCGGGCGAGCAGTACTTC	CASSQNQGAGEQYF	TRBJ2-7	TRBD1	NA	TRBV4-3
TGTGCCAGCACCCTCCGGGGGGAGACCCAGTACTTC	CASTLRGETQYF	TRBJ2-5	NA	NA	TRBV7-2
TGTGCCAGCAGCCAACACTACGAGCAGTACTTC	CASSQHYEQYF	TRBJ2-7	NA	NA	TRBV12-3/TRBV12-4
TGTGCCACCAGCAAGGGACTCTCTAACTATGGCTACACCTTC	CATSKGLSNYGYTF	TRBJ1-2	NA	NA	TRBV15
TGTGCCATCAGTGGACAGGCCTCTGAAAAACTGTTTTTT	CAISGQASEKLFF	TRBJ1-4	NA	NA	TRBV10-3
TGTGCCAGCAGCGGGAGACCGGGACTAGCGAGGAGGGAAGAGACCCAGTACTTC	CASSGRPGLARREETQYF	TRBJ2-5	TRBD2	few	TRBV9
TGTGCCAGCAGCTCATACCGGACGGGGAACTATGGCTACACCTTC	CASSSYRTGNYGYTF	TRBJ1-2	NA	NA	TRBV5-6
TGTGCCAGCATCAATTCTAGACGGACCAGTTATGGCTACACCTTC	CASINSRRTSYGYTF	TRBJ1-2	NA	NA	TRBV6-5
TGTGCCAGCAGCTTAGTCCGAGGGGAGACCCAGTACTTC	CASSLVRGETQYF	TRBJ2-5	NA	NA	TRBV7-9
TGCGCCAGCAGACCGGGGGGGCGATTGGAGACCCAGTACTTC	CASRPGGRLETQYF	TRBJ2-5	TRBD2	NA	TRBV5-1
TGTGCCAGCAGTTCCGGGAACATGAACACTGAAGCTTTCTTT	CASSSGNMNTEAFF	TRBJ1-1	NA	NA	TRBV6-5
TGTGCCAGCAGCCCGCGGGGGATTACCTACAATGAGCAGTTCTTC	CASSPRGITYNEQFF	TRBJ2-1	TRBD2	NA	TRBV14
TGTGCCACCTTGGGAGGGTGGGACACTGAAGCTTTCTTT	CATLGGWDTEAFF	TRBJ1-1	NA	few	TRBV12-3/TRBV12-4
TGTGCCAGCAGCTTAGGAGGGGGCACTGAAGCTTTCTTT	CASSLGGGTEAFF	TRBJ1-1	NA	few	TRBV5-6
TGTGCCAGCAGACCAAAAGGGGGCTATAATTACTACAATGAGCAGTTCTTC	CASRPKGGYNYYNEQFF	TRBJ2-1	TRBD1	NA	TRBV3-1/TRBV3-2
TGTGCCATTTCTGGGCTAGCCGATGAGCAGTTCTTC	CAISGLADEQFF	TRBJ2-1	NA	NA	TRBV10-3
TGTGCCTGGAGTGTACGGAGCAATCAGCCCCAGCATTTT	CAWSVRSNQPQHF	TRBJ1-5	NA	NA	TRBV30
TGTGCCAGCAGTTACTCGGGTTTTGGCTACGAGCAGTACTTC	CASSYSGFGYEQYF	TRBJ2-7	NA	NA	TRBV6-5
TGTGCCAGCAGCTTAGGGAGGTCCTACTACGAGCAGTACTTC	CASSLGRSYYEQYF	TRBJ2-7	NA	NA	TRBV7-2